A single sample is the source of the 29 T cell receptor beta chains below, sequenced in a study of cytomegalovirus exposure and HLA in healthy donors. Both 60 Vbeta primers and 13 Jbeta primers went into the PCR. Repertoires were generated with immunoSEQ multiplex PCR, while TCRdb's copy carries only in-frame clones and drops some. This sample has under 200,000 clones, with 12% found just once. The specimen was PBMCs. The receptor source for this set is a man in his fifties in good health and CMV-seropositive.

This clone was observed a handful of times. In nucleotides, the CDR3 is TGTGCCAGCAGCTCTGGGGGGGCGAATCAGCCCCAGCATTTT. Protein sequence: CASSSGGANQPQHF. V is TRBV5-4 and J is TRBJ1-5; tentatively, D is TRBD1 (6 bases). Germline loops: CDR1 SGHNT, CDR2 YYREEE (reference sequence). CDR3 length: 14 residues. V was trimmed by 3 bases and J by 4 bases, leaving 11 bases between them.

The sample holds a few counts of this clone. This chain joins TRBV5-1 and TRBJ1-2, with D tentatively TRBD1 (5 bases). CDR1 is SGHRS, CDR2 YFSETQ, per germline. V lost 3 bases and J 6 bases, leaving 12 bases between the germline ends. This CDR3 is 13 amino acids long. The CDR3: CASSWRDGDGYTF. The CDR3 region has the DNA TGCGCCAGCAGCTGGAGGGACGGCGATGGCTACACCTTC.

The chain combines TRBV5-1 with TRBJ1-2, with D possibly being TRBD1 (5 bases). V was cut by 2 bases and J by 2 bases, with 10 bases left in between. In germline, CDR1 is SGHRS, CDR2 YFSETQ. This CDR3 is built from 14 residues. The CDR3, as DNA: TGCGCCAGCAGCTTTGGCGGGGGGAACTATGGCTACACCTTC. Amino acid sequence: CASSFGGGNYGYTF.

V gene TRBV6-6 combines with J gene TRBJ2-2, with no clear D. V dropped 0 bases and J dropped 1 base, with 6 bases sitting between them. The length of the CDR3 is 15 residues. Germline values: CDR1 MNHNY, CDR2 SVGAGI (reference sequence). This CDR3 reads CASSYSGRNTGELFF. The DNA for the CDR3 is TGTGCCAGCAGTTACTCTGGCCGGAACACCGGGGAGCTGTTTTTT.

The rearrangement links TRBV11-2 to TRBJ2-2; the match to TRBD1 covers 8 bases. The CDR3 covers 15 residues. Germline CDR1 is SGHAT and CDR2 is FQNNGV. J was trimmed by 7 bases and V by 5 bases; bases with no gene match: 9. This chain's CDR3 is CASSQGAQGSGELFF. The CDR3 bases are TGTGCCAGCAGCCAGGGGGCCCAGGGGAGCGGGGAGCTGTTTTTT.

This clone was seen more than once but under ten times. CDR3 sequence (DNA): TGTGCCATCAGCCCAAACGCAGGGGGAGGAAACACCATATATTTT. Protein sequence: CAISPNAGGGNTIYF. This sequence joins TRBV10-3 and TRBJ1-3; 7 bases agree with TRBD1. CDR3 length: 15 amino acids. Germline lookup yields CDR1 ENHRY and CDR2 SYGVKD. V was pared by 6 bases and J by 4 bases, with 9 bases of the junction left unmatched.

The chain employs TRBV28 and TRBJ2-2; D may be TRBD1 (5 bases). V lost 2 bases and J lost 7, with 11 bases in between. This CDR3 has 14 residues. Germline CDR1 reads MDHEN; CDR2 reads SYDVKM. In DNA form, the CDR3 reads TGTGCCAGCAGTTTAATAGGGGTGGGCGGGGAGCTGTTTTTT. It is translated as CASSLIGVGGELFF.

Comment on this clone: The CDR3 does not close with the conserved phenylalanine or tryptophan, likely indicating a read error. The chain employs TRBV13 and TRBJ1-1; D remains unclear. V lost 6 bases, J lost 5 bases, and 10 bases lay in between. Germline V lookup: CDR1 PRHDT, CDR2 FYEKMQ (reference sequence). The CDR3 runs 12 residues. CDR3 protein: CASRIGRTEAFL. The CDR3 coding sequence is TGTGCCAGCAGGATTGGGAGAACTGAAGCTTTCTTG.

The sample holds a few counts of this clone. This chain links TRBV6-4 with TRBJ1-5; D remains ambiguous. CDR1 and CDR2 (germline): MRHNA, SNTAGT. Trimming left V 5 bases short and J 9 bases short, with 14 bases between. The length of the CDR3 is 13 residues. This CDR3 reads CASSPGFGRPQHF. The CDR3 coding sequence is TGTGCCAGCAGTCCGGGCTTTGGGAGGCCCCAGCATTTT.

A remark on this clone: Other DNA sequences in the sample encode the same CDR3. V is TRBV6-5 and J is TRBJ1-5, with 9 bases aligning to TRBD1. The germline gives CDR1 MNHEY, CDR2 SVGAGI. This CDR3 is 15 amino acids long. V was clipped by 5 bases and J by 0 bases; unmatched bases: 2. CDR3 bases: TGTGCCAGCAGTGCGGACAGGGGTAGCAATCAGCCCCAGCATTTT. Residues: CASSADRGSNQPQHF.

The rearrangement links TRBV10-3 to TRBJ1-1; 8 nucleotides agree with TRBD1. This CDR3 spans 17 amino acids. Germline values: CDR1 ENHRY, CDR2 SYGVKD. V gave up 0 bases and J gave up 5 bases; unmatched junction bases: 11. The CDR3 nucleotides read TGTGCCATCAGTGAGTCGGAGCCAGGGGGCGGTCGGACTGAAGCTTTCTTT. Translated: CAISESEPGGGRTEAFF.

This clone was seen only a few times. The CDR3 sequence: CASSEYGGTEAFF. In DNA, the CDR3 is TGTGCCAGCAGTGAATATGGAGGCACTGAAGCTTTCTTT. V gene TRBV25-1 combines with J gene TRBJ1-1; no definite D call. V was pared by 0 bases and J by 4 bases, with 6 bases between. Germline V lookup: CDR1 MGHDK, CDR2 SYGVNS. The CDR3 is 13 residues long.

The chain recombines TRBV5-1 with TRBJ1-1; weak D call: TRBD1 (6 bases). The germline CDR1 and CDR2 sequences are SGHRS and YFSETQ. The V end was cut by 1 base, the J end by 5 bases, with 12 bases between. The CDR3 spans 14 residues. The CDR3 reads CASSLWGLETEAFF. CDR3 bases: TGCGCCAGCAGCTTGTGGGGGCTGGAGACTGAAGCTTTCTTT.

V gene TRBV6-1 combines with J gene TRBJ2-2, with D unresolved. Germline loops: CDR1 MNHNS, CDR2 SASEGT. This CDR3 has 15 amino acids. Deletions cut 0 bases from V and 3 bases from J, with 8 bases between. For the CDR3, the DNA is TGTGCCAGCAGTGAAGCCGGGTTGGACACCGGGGAGCTGTTTTTT. Protein product: CASSEAGLDTGELFF.

Only a few counts were recorded for this clone. The genes are TRBV2 and TRBJ2-1, with unresolved D. The germline V and J ends were trimmed by 3 bases and 0 bases, with 15 bases remaining between them. The germline V gene has CDR1 SNHLY and CDR2 FYNNEI. CDR3 size: 17 residues. CDR3 in DNA: TGTGCCAGCAGTGACCGTCGACACTTAAGCTCCTACAATGAGCAGTTCTTC. Amino acid sequence: CASSDRRHLSSYNEQFF.

V is TRBV6-5 and J is TRBJ1-1, with TRBD1 identical over 8 bases. Germline assignment: CDR1 MNHEY and CDR2 SVGAGI. The V gene end was trimmed by 5 bases and the J gene end by 5 bases; junction bases not matched to a gene: 7. The CDR3 spans 14 residues. The CDR3 spells CASSTGTGRTEAFF. For the CDR3, the DNA is TGTGCCAGCAGTACCGGGACAGGTCGTACTGAAGCTTTCTTT.

This clone was counted between two and nine times. The V and J genes are TRBV19 and TRBJ2-3; D is perhaps TRBD2 (7 bases). The CDR3 spans 18 residues. Germline CDR1 and CDR2: LNHDA and SQIVND (reference sequence). V lost 1 base to trimming and J lost 6 bases, with 23 bases between them. The DNA of the CDR3 is TGTGCCAGTAGTATAGCCTGGGGGGGGCAGCCCTCCGTCGATACGCAGTATTTT. Its translation: CASSIAWGGQPSVDTQYF.

This clone showed up just a few times. The chain combines TRBV5-4 with TRBJ2-1, with a possible D match to TRBD1 (6 bases). Germline values: CDR1 SGHNT, CDR2 YYREEE (reference sequence). CDR3 length: 13 amino acids. The V end was cut by 10 bases, the J end by 2 bases, with 13 bases between. This CDR3 is CALSRGPYNEQFF. The CDR3 DNA is TGTGCCCTTTCCAGGGGACCCTACAATGAGCAGTTCTTC.

There are a few counts of this clone. The chain employs TRBV27 and TRBJ2-2; possible D gene TRBD1, 5 bases. Germline CDR1 and CDR2: MNHEY and SMNVEV (reference sequence). The CDR3 is 15 amino acids. Trimming cost V 1 base and J 0 bases, with 6 bases left between them. The CDR3 is CASSLLQANTGELFF. As DNA, the CDR3 is TGTGCCAGCAGTTTATTACAGGCGAACACCGGGGAGCTGTTTTTT.

The chain couples TRBV5-6 to TRBJ2-7; D not resolved. This CDR3 is 13 amino acids long. The V end lost 1 base, the J end lost 0 bases, and 5 bases lay between the germline ends. Germline CDR1 is SGHDT and CDR2 is YYEEEE. Written as DNA, the CDR3 is TGTGCCAGCAGCTTGACAGCCTCCTACGAGCAGTACTTC. Protein product: CASSLTASYEQYF.

This clone was observed a handful of times. The chain employs TRBV7-2 and TRBJ1-1; 9 positions agree with TRBD1. This CDR3 is 14 amino acids long. Unmatched junction bases numbered 7, after V lost 6 bases and J lost 5 bases. Germline-derived CDR1 and CDR2 are SGHTA and FQGNSA. CDR3 loop: CASRPDRGRTEAFF. In nucleotides, the CDR3 is TGTGCCAGCAGACCGGACAGGGGAAGAACTGAAGCTTTCTTT.

V is TRBV19 and J is TRBJ1-5; D is unclear. The CDR3 spans 14 residues. Germline V gene sequence: CDR1 LNHDA, CDR2 SQIVND (reference sequence). Trimming removed 3 bases from V and 4 bases from J, with 10 bases in between. DNA for the CDR3: TGTGCCAGTAGTATCCCCACGGGGAATCAGCCCCAGCATTTT. Its protein is CASSIPTGNQPQHF.

This clone appeared a few times. The chain links TRBV10-1 to TRBJ1-1, with a weak D call TRBD1 (6 bases). The CDR3 runs 11 residues. Per germline, CDR1 WNHNN and CDR2 SYGVQD (reference sequence). Trimming took off 3 bases at V and 7 bases at J, with 6 bases between the two ends. The CDR3 DNA follows: TGCGCCAGCAGTGAAGGGGGTGAAGCTTTCTTT. It specifies CASSEGGEAFF.

This clone was seen more than once but under ten times. The rearrangement joins TRBV25-1 to TRBJ1-5, with unresolved D. CDR3 size: 14 residues. The germline CDR1 and CDR2 sequences are MGHDK and SYGVNS. Trimming left V 5 bases short and J 0 bases short, with 8 bases between. CDR3 in amino acids: CASSTILSNQPQHF. The CDR3 DNA reads as TGTGCCAGCAGTACTATACTTAGCAATCAGCCCCAGCATTTT.

This clone was seen more than once but under ten times. The rearrangement joins TRBV6-1 to TRBJ1-2; D unclear. The CDR3 loop spans 15 amino acids. V lost 1 base and J 1 base, leaving 10 bases between the germline ends. Germline loops: CDR1 MNHNS, CDR2 SASEGT. The CDR3 nucleotides read TGTGCCAGCAGTGAAGGTAACACAATTAACTATGGCTACACCTTC. Translating it yields CASSEGNTINYGYTF.

Only a few counts were recorded for this clone. The V and J genes are TRBV2 and TRBJ2-7; possible D gene TRBD2, 6 bases. The germline V gene encodes CDR1 SNHLY and CDR2 FYNNEI. The germline V and J ends were trimmed by 4 bases and 3 bases, with 19 bases remaining between them. The CDR3 is 16 amino acids. CDR3 in DNA: TGTGCCAGCAGTGTGGTCTATGGGGGGTCGGGCTACGAGCAGTACGTC. It codes for CASSVVYGGSGYEQYV.

The CDR3 spells CASSLNERVAQYF. CDR3 bases: TGTGCCAGCAGCTTAAACGAGAGGGTCGCGCAGTATTTT. The V call is TRBV7-2, the J call TRBJ2-3; a possible D gene is TRBD2 (5 bases). The CDR3 contains 13 residues. The germline V gene has CDR1 SGHTA and CDR2 FQGNSA. Trimming removed 2 bases from V and 10 bases from J, with 13 bases in between.

This clone showed up just a few times. This chain uses TRBV7-8 with TRBJ1-1; 7 bases line up with TRBD1. With V trimmed by 2 bases and J by 1 base, 1 base remained unmatched. The germline V gene encodes CDR1 SGHVS and CDR2 FQNEAQ. This CDR3 comprises 14 residues. CDR3 in amino acids: CASSLNRGNTEAFF. CDR3 in DNA: TGTGCCAGCAGCTTAAACAGGGGGAACACTGAAGCTTTCTTT.

This clone has just a few counts. The V call is TRBV18, the J call TRBJ2-7; TRBD1 matches 8 bases. This CDR3 has 14 residues. With V trimmed by 6 bases and J by 7 bases, 11 bases remained unmatched. The germline V gene has CDR1 KGHSH and CDR2 LQKENI. CDR3 in DNA: TGTGCCAGCTCGCCGACAGGGGCCAGTCTTGAGCAGTACTTC. This translates into CASSPTGASLEQYF. Based on the CDR3 plus reference TRBV18 and TRBJ2-7, the full variable domain is NAGVMQNPRHLVRRRGQEARLRCSPMKGHSHVYWYRQLPEEGLKFMVYLQKENIIDESGMPKERFSAEFPKEGPSILRIQQVVRGDSAAYFCASSPTGASLEQYFGPGTRLTVT.